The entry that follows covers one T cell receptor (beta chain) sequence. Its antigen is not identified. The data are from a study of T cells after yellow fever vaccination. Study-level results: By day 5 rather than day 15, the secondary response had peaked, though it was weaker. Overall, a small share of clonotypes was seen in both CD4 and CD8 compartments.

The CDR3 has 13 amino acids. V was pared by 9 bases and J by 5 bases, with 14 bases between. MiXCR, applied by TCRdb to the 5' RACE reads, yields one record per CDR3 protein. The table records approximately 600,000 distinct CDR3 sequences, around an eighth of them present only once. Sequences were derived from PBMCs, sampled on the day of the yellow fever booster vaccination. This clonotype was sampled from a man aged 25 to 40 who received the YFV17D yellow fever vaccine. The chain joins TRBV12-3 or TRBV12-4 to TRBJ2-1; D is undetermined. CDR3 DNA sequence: TGTGCCAGAAGTCAACTACAAGACAATGAGCAGTTCTTC. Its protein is CARSQLQDNEQFF.